This T cell receptor (beta chain) was sequenced for a study of CD8 T cells in Susac syndrome. CDR3 length: 13 amino acids. Trimming pared 2 bases from V and 6 bases from J, leaving 10 bases between. TEMRA cells were FACS-enriched, with CD8+ and CD4+ T cells isolated negatively. Random hexamers primed reverse transcription of about 0.5 to 1 ug RNA. TCRdb ran MiXCR on the immunoSEQ multiplex PCR reads and lists one entry per CDR3 protein. The table lists roughly 110,000 distinct CDR3 sequences, roughly 94% of them singletons. This receptor was taken from a human donor with Susac syndrome. The chain carries TRBV12-3 or TRBV12-4 and TRBJ1-2; D gene uncertain. The sequenced sample consisted of CD8+ T cells from PBMCs. CDR3 bases: TGTGCCAGCAGTTTAATCCCCGGCGATGGCTACACCTTC. Residues: CASSLIPGDGYTF.